In its sample, the clone carrying this TCR beta chain was seen a few times. Antigen: not known. The PCR ran on 60 Vbeta and 13 Jbeta primers. Clones were read by immunoSEQ multiplex PCR, and TCRdb kept only the in-frame ones, dropping some. The table has around 170,000 clones, around 76% seen once; the top ten hold 1.5%. The CDR3 spans 14 residues. Germline V gives CDR1 SQVTM, CDR2 ANQGSEA. Trimming took 2 bases from V and 4 from J; bases not matched to a gene: 7. This sample is part of a study of cytomegalovirus exposure and HLA in healthy donors. In the study overall: The Caucasian-associated ancestry cluster held roughly 78% of approximately 400 genotyped donors. Study-wide points: What TCR beta sequences reportedly achieved was accurate prediction of HLA-A and HLA-B alleles in most subjects.

Sequencing used PBMCs. The receptor was derived from a man aged 35-49 years in good health and CMV-seronegative. The chain links TRBV29-1 to TRBJ1-2, with 7 bases aligning to TRBD1. CDR3 sequence: CSVELTGLGYGYTF. In nucleotides, the CDR3 is TGCAGCGTTGAATTGACAGGGCTGGGCTATGGCTACACCTTC.